What follows are 4 T cell receptor beta chains derived from one specimen sequenced in a study of T cells in Graves' hyperthyroidism and ophthalmopathy. Using RNA transcripts as the source, TCR beta CDR3 regions were amplified. Using the HTBI primer set, a first-round RT-PCR was run on the TCR CDR3. A single record per CDR3 protein comes from TCRdb applying MiXCR to the multiplex PCR reads. The sample yields around 520,000 distinct CDR3 sequences, around 15% seen once. The source material was blood. Receptors were obtained from a woman aged 40 to 50 with Graves' hyperthyroidism.

The V and J genes are TRBV9 and TRBJ2-5; weak D call: TRBD2 (6 bases). This CDR3 comprises 14 residues. V was cut by 1 base and J by 2 bases, with 9 bases left in between. Germline V gene lookup returns CDR1 SGDLS and CDR2 YYNGEE. The CDR3 DNA sequence: TGTGCCAGCAGCGTACGTGGAGGGCAAGAGACCCAGTACTTC. Its protein product is CASSVRGGQETQYF.

The chain uses TRBV29-1 and TRBJ2-2, with D possibly TRBD2 on 6 matching bases. This CDR3 is 14 amino acids long. The ends were cut back, 2 bases at V and 4 bases at J, with 11 bases in the middle. Germline CDR1 and CDR2: SQVTM and ANQGSEA. CDR3 sequence: CSVEIGTFTGELFF. As DNA, the CDR3 is TGCAGCGTTGAAATCGGGACTTTCACCGGGGAGCTGTTTTTT.

On this clonotype: It may be a read error: a sequence one base away is much more abundant. The chain is built from TRBV6-2 or TRBV6-3 and TRBJ2-7; 12 nucleotides agree with TRBD1. The CDR3 contains 14 residues. Germline V CDR1 and CDR2: MNHEY, SVGEGT. CDR3 sequence: CTSGGQGASDEQYF. CDR3 nucleotides: TGTACCAGCGGGGGACAGGGGGCGAGCGACGAGCAGTACTTC.

The chain employs TRBV28 and TRBJ1-2; maybe TRBD1 (6 bases). Germline V gene data show CDR1 as MDHEN and CDR2 as SYDVKM. CDR3 length: 16 residues. V was trimmed by 3 bases and J by 5 bases, leaving 19 bases between them. The CDR3 DNA is TGTGCCAGCAGTTTGGGGGGGACACCCGTGGAGTATGGCTACACCTTC. Protein: CASSLGGTPVEYGYTF.